The 23 T cell receptor beta chains below all came from one sample that was sequenced in a study of blood T cell repertoires in COVID-19. Assay used: immunoSEQ multiplex PCR; TCRdb lists only in-frame clones, some missing. This table holds about 110,000 clones, more than 80% found once. The specimen sequenced was peripheral blood. These receptors originate from a middle-aged man with active or convalescent COVID-19.

The chain recombines TRBV19 with TRBJ2-3, with D possibly being TRBD2 (5 bases). This CDR3 region has 14 residues. In germline, CDR1 is LNHDA, CDR2 SQIVND (reference sequence). V lost 8 bases and J 1 base, leaving 13 bases between the germline ends. The CDR3 region has the DNA TGTGCCAGTTCTGAGGGCCGTCGCACAGATACGCAGTATTTT. It encodes CASSEGRRTDTQYF.

The chain recombines TRBV5-1 with TRBJ2-5; 7 bases line up with TRBD1. The V and J ends lost 2 bases and 5 bases, in that order; junction bases with no gene match: 6. This CDR3 is built from 14 residues. Germline CDR1 and CDR2: SGHRS and YFSETQ. The CDR3 sequence: CASSFDRVGETQYF. In DNA form, the CDR3 reads TGCGCCAGCAGCTTTGACAGGGTCGGGGAGACCCAGTACTTC.

The rearrangement joins TRBV10-3 to TRBJ2-5; 7 bases line up with TRBD2. Trimming at V came to 1 base and at J to 1 base, leaving 3 bases not matched to a gene. Germline CDR1 reads ENHRY; CDR2 reads SYGVKD. CDR3 length equals 15 residues. The CDR3 region is CAISEWSSGQETQYF. The CDR3 DNA follows: TGTGCCATCAGTGAGTGGTCTAGCGGCCAAGAGACCCAGTACTTC.

The chain combines TRBV7-2 with TRBJ2-2, with 8 nucleotides matching TRBD1. This CDR3 is 16 amino acids long. V shed 2 bases, J shed 1 base, and the junction held 3 bases outside the gene matches. Germline values: CDR1 SGHTA, CDR2 FQGNSA. CDR3 sequence (DNA): TGTGCCAGCAGCTTATACGGGACAGGGAACACCGGGGAGCTGTTTTTT. Its translation is CASSLYGTGNTGELFF.

This chain links TRBV11-2 with TRBJ2-5, with 7 bases fitting TRBD1. Germline CDR1 SGHAT, CDR2 FQNNGV. Trimming at V came to 4 bases and at J to 3 bases, leaving 8 bases not matched to a gene. The CDR3 loop spans 15 amino acids. Here the CDR3 reads CASSSGTESKETQYF. The CDR3 nucleotides are TGTGCCAGCAGCTCTGGGACAGAGAGTAAAGAGACCCAGTACTTC. Drawing the rest from reference TRBV11-2 and TRBJ2-5, the complete variable domain is EAGVAQSPRYKIIEKRQSVAFWCNPISGHATLYWYQQILGQGPKLLIQFQNNGVVDDSQLPKDRFSAERLKGVDSTLKIQPAKLEDSAVYLCASSSGTESKETQYFGPGTRLLVL.

The rearrangement links TRBV19 to TRBJ1-5, with D maybe TRBD1 (5 bases). V gave up 6 bases and J gave up 2 bases, with 11 bases separating them. Germline assignment: CDR1 LNHDA and CDR2 SQIVND (reference sequence). This CDR3 is 14 amino acids long. The CDR3 coding sequence is TGTGCCAGTAGCCAGGGTGTGGGCAATCAGCCCCAGCATTTT. It translates to CASSQGVGNQPQHF.

The rearrangement links TRBV5-6 to TRBJ2-7; D is perhaps TRBD1 (6 bases). Germline lookup yields CDR1 SGHDT and CDR2 YYEEEE. Trimming stripped 5 bases from V and 6 bases from J, with 15 bases between. This CDR3 region has 13 residues. CDR3 in DNA: TGTGCCAGCAGGCTTATGGGGGCCCTCGAGCAGTACTTC. Translation: CASRLMGALEQYF.

The CDR3 loop reads CASSSPRRAGQFF. CDR3 coding DNA: TGTGCCAGCAGCTCTCCCCGCCGGGCGGGGCAGTTCTTC. The chain combines TRBV11-2 with TRBJ2-1; tentative D call: TRBD2 (5 bases). Germline V gives CDR1 SGHAT, CDR2 FQNNGV. Trimming cost V 4 bases and J 12 bases, with 16 bases left between them. The CDR3 has 13 amino acids.

The rearrangement joins TRBV24-1 to TRBJ2-3; no clear D. Per the germline V gene, CDR1 is KGHDR and CDR2 is SFDVKD. V was trimmed by 1 base and J by 4 bases, leaving 8 bases between them. The CDR3 extends over 14 amino acids. The DNA of the CDR3 is TGTGCCACCAGTGATTTACGCAGCGCAGATACGCAGTATTTT. Its protein is CATSDLRSADTQYF.

The J gene is TRBJ2-7, the V gene TRBV27; 8 nucleotides agree with TRBD1. V lost 5 bases and J lost 5; bases outside the gene matches: 8. The length of the CDR3 is 14 residues. Germline assignment: CDR1 MNHEY and CDR2 SMNVEV (reference sequence). In DNA, the CDR3 is TGTGCCAGCAGTCTCGGACAGGGTAGCAACGAGCAGTACTTC. Encoded protein: CASSLGQGSNEQYF.

The chain joins TRBV21-1 to TRBJ1-3. TRBV21-1 is noted as a pseudogene. CDR3 size: 17 residues. CDR3 bases: TGTGCCAGCAGCAAAAGGTTGCGGACTTTCTCTGGAAACACCATATATTTT. Its translation is CASSKRLRTFSGNTIYF.

This rearrangement joins TRBV2 to TRBJ1-4; no clear D. The CDR3 sequence is 13 residues long. Deletions cut 5 bases from V and 0 bases from J, with 4 bases between. Looked up from germline, CDR1 is SNHLY and CDR2 is FYNNEI. CDR3 in DNA: TGTGCCAGCAGTTTCACAACTAATGAAAAACTGTTTTTT. This gives the protein CASSFTTNEKLFF. The variable domain in full, completed from reference TRBV2 and TRBJ1-4, reads EPEVTQTPSHQVTQMGQEVILRCVPISNHLYFYWYRQILGQKVEFLVSFYNNEISEKSEIFDDQFSVERPDGSNFTLKIRSTKLEDSAMYFCASSFTTNEKLFFGSGTQLSVL.

The V call is TRBV10-3, the J call TRBJ2-7, with 9 bases aligning to TRBD1. CDR1 and CDR2 (germline): ENHRY, SYGVKD. This CDR3 contains 15 residues. Trimming took 6 bases from V and 3 from J; bases not matched to a gene: 9. The CDR3 sequence is CAISHTGTGYYEQYF. The CDR3 DNA follows: TGTGCCATCAGCCACACCGGGACAGGGTACTACGAGCAGTACTTC.

This chain joins TRBV6-6 and TRBJ2-3, with TRBD1 matching 7 bases. CDR3 length equals 15 residues. The J segment lost 2 bases and the V segment lost 4 bases, leaving 6 bases of the junction unmatched. Per the germline V gene, CDR1 is MNHNY and CDR2 is SVGAGI (reference sequence). The CDR3 sequence is CASSSPGQYTDTQYF. Here the CDR3 DNA reads TGTGCCAGCAGTTCCCCGGGACAGTACACAGATACGCAGTATTTT.

Notes on this clone: At the DNA level, this CDR3 is encoded by other sequences in the same sample as well. The J gene is TRBJ1-2, the V gene TRBV3-1 (or the pseudogene TRBV3-2), with 9 bases that match TRBD1. V was pared by 4 bases and J by 8 bases, with 8 bases of the junction left unmatched. CDR3 length: 14 amino acids. Germline values: CDR1 LGHDT, CDR2 YNNKEL (reference sequence). The CDR3 nucleotides read TGTGCCAGCAGCCCCACAGGGGGCGTCGGGGGCTACACCTTC. This encodes CASSPTGGVGGYTF.

This chain uses TRBV21-1 with TRBJ2-1; the table's D call, TRBD2, has no DNA check behind it. TRBV21-1 counts as a pseudogene. The CDR3 is made up of 17 amino acids. The CDR3, as DNA: TGTGCCAGCAGCACACTACCGGGACTAGAAGTACGAAATGAGCAGTTCTTC. Its translation: CASSTLPGLEVRNEQFF.

The chain joins TRBV10-3 to TRBJ2-1; no definite D call. The CDR3 contains 14 residues. Germline V gene data show CDR1 as ENHRY and CDR2 as SYGVKD. V shed 8 bases and J shed 3 bases, with 14 bases lying between them. DNA of the CDR3: TGTGCCATCCGGAGTACAATGATCTACAATGAGCAGTTCTTC. Protein sequence: CAIRSTMIYNEQFF.

The chain uses TRBV9 and TRBJ2-1; possibly TRBD2 for D (5 bases). Germline assignment: CDR1 SGDLS and CDR2 YYNGEE. Trimming left V 7 bases short and J 0 bases short, with 29 bases between. The CDR3 extends over 20 amino acids. CDR3 sequence (DNA): TGTGCCAGCCGACCAGGCCGGACTTCCGAGCGTTTGGGCTCCTACAATGAGCAGTTCTTC. Residues: CASRPGRTSERLGSYNEQFF.

The chain couples TRBV5-4 to TRBJ2-1; 10 nucleotides agree with TRBD2. J gave up 9 bases and V 0 bases, and 3 bases lay outside the gene matches. The CDR3 has 14 amino acids. Per germline, CDR1 SGHNT and CDR2 YYREEE (reference sequence). The CDR3 spells CASSLDSGRLEQFF. The CDR3 nucleotides read TGTGCCAGCAGCTTGGATAGCGGGAGGCTTGAGCAGTTCTTC.

The chain is built from TRBV5-5 and TRBJ2-1; D is perhaps TRBD2 (6 bases). Trimming removed 2 bases from V and 2 bases from J, with 11 bases in between. There are 15 residues in the CDR3. Germline-derived CDR1 and CDR2 are SGHKS and YYEKEE (reference sequence). The CDR3 DNA reads TGTGCCAGCAGCTTCCACGGGAGAGCCTACAATGAGCAGTTCTTC. Residues: CASSFHGRAYNEQFF.

The chain uses TRBV9 and TRBJ1-4; D unresolved. Germline CDR1 SGDLS, CDR2 YYNGEE. Deletions cut 0 bases from V and 10 bases from J, with 10 bases between. CDR3 length equals 13 residues. The CDR3 is CASSVDLGGKLFF. CDR3 DNA: TGTGCCAGCAGCGTAGACCTAGGTGGAAAACTGTTTTTT.

The chain employs TRBV2 and TRBJ1-2; D gene unclear. The length of the CDR3 is 11 residues. The germline V gene has CDR1 SNHLY and CDR2 FYNNEI. V was pared by 6 bases and J by 2 bases, with 4 bases between. CDR3 nucleotides: TGTGCCAGCAGGCAGAACTATGGCTACACCTTC. Translated: CASRQNYGYTF.

The V and J genes are TRBV7-3 and TRBJ1-1, with a tentative D call TRBD1 (5 bases). This CDR3 region has 13 residues. Trimming cost V 5 bases and J 7 bases, with 14 bases left between them. Germline V gene data show CDR1 as SGHTA and CDR2 as FQGTGA. The CDR3 nucleotides read TGTGCCAGCAGCCGGGGGGGTAGCGGTGAAGCTTTCTTT. This codes for CASSRGGSGEAFF.